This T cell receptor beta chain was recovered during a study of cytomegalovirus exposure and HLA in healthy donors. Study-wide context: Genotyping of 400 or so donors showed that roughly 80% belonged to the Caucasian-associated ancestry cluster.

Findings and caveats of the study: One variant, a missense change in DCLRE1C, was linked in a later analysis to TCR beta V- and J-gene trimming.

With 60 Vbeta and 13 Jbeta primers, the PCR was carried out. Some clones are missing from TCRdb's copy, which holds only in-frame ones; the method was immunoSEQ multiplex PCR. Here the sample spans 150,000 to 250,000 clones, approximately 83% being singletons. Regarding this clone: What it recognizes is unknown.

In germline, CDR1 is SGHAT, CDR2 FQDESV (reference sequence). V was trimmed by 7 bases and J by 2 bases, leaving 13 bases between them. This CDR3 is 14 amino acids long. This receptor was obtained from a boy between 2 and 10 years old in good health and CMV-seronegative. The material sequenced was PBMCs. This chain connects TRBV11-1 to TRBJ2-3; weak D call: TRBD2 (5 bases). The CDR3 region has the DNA TGTGCCAGCACCAGCCGGGGATTCACAGATACGCAGTATTTT. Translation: CASTSRGFTDTQYF.